Shown below are 22 T cell receptor beta chains from a single sample sequenced in a study of shared clonotypes between healthy human individuals. Libraries were prepared by immunoSEQ multiplex PCR; TCRdb keeps only in-frame clonotypes and omits some of them. The profile covers approximately 2,000,000 clones, with about 90% appearing a single time and around 0.35% taken by the ten largest. Sequenced material: naive CD4+ T cells from PBMCs. The subset here: CD45RA+ positively selected. The receptors were gathered from a man aged 18 to 35 in good health. Some clones in this sample may be carry-over from other donors' samples.

V and J are TRBV10-3 and TRBJ2-5; TRBD1 might be the D (6 bases). The germline V and J ends were trimmed by 0 bases and 5 bases, with 13 bases remaining between them. The germline gives CDR1 ENHRY, CDR2 SYGVKD. There are 15 residues in the CDR3. The CDR3 coding sequence is TGTGCCATCAGTGAGTCGAAAGCAGGGGATGAGACCCAGTACTTC. It translates to CAISESKAGDETQYF.

This chain uses TRBV2 with TRBJ1-2; D ambiguous. Trimming shortened V by 4 bases and J by 4 bases, and 7 bases separated the two germline ends. The germline V gene has CDR1 SNHLY and CDR2 FYNNEI. This CDR3 region has 12 residues. Here the CDR3 reads CASSVQSYGYTF. CDR3 DNA: TGTGCCAGCAGTGTACAGAGCTATGGCTACACCTTC.

On this clone: The sample carries other DNA sequences with the same CDR3. The chain carries TRBV6-6 and TRBJ1-5; 10 positions agree with TRBD1. Per germline, CDR1 MNHNY and CDR2 SVGAGI (reference sequence). V lost 6 bases, J lost 4 bases, and 0 bases stayed unmatched. The CDR3 covers 13 residues. CDR3 loop: CASRGQGNQPQHF. As DNA, the CDR3 is TGTGCCAGCAGGGGACAGGGGAATCAGCCCCAGCATTTT.

This sequence joins TRBV4-2 and TRBJ2-7; TRBD2 aligns across 10 bases. Germline assignment: CDR1 LGHNA and CDR2 YNFKEQ. The junction had 3 bases not matched to a gene; V was cut back by 0 bases and J by 1 base. CDR3 length: 16 amino acids. This CDR3 reads CASSQDMTSGSYEQYF. In DNA form, the CDR3 reads TGTGCCAGCAGCCAAGATATGACTAGCGGGTCCTACGAGCAGTACTTC.

This CDR3 is CASSSGTSGKIYEQYF. Here the CDR3 DNA reads TGTGCCAGCAGCTCCGGGACTAGCGGAAAAATCTACGAGCAGTACTTC. V gene TRBV5-4 combines with J gene TRBJ2-7; TRBD2 agrees at 11 bases. Germline CDR1 SGHNT, CDR2 YYREEE (reference sequence). The J segment lost 3 bases and the V segment lost 3 bases, leaving 8 bases of the junction unmatched. The CDR3 runs 16 residues.

The chain links TRBV30 to TRBJ1-1; D is uncertain. V lost 1 base and J lost 1, with 10 bases in between. CDR1 is GTSNPN, CDR2 SVGIG, per germline (reference sequence). This CDR3 is built from 14 residues. CDR3: CAWSGRAGNTEAFF. CDR3 nucleotide sequence: TGTGCCTGGAGTGGGAGAGCGGGGAACACTGAAGCTTTCTTT.

The chain is built from TRBV10-2 and TRBJ2-1, with 8 bases identical to TRBD2. Germline V gene data show CDR1 as WSHSY and CDR2 as SAAADI. The V gene end was trimmed by 6 bases and the J gene end by 9 bases; junction bases not matched to a gene: 10. This CDR3 is 14 amino acids long. CDR3 sequence (DNA): TGCGCCAGCAGACAGCGGGAGAGTTTTGCTGAGCAGTTCTTC. Protein sequence: CASRQRESFAEQFF.

The chain employs TRBV5-6 and TRBJ2-7; maybe TRBD1 (6 bases). Germline V gene lookup returns CDR1 SGHDT and CDR2 YYEEEE. The germline V and J ends were trimmed by 4 bases and 0 bases, with 11 bases remaining between them. The CDR3 totals 14 residues. For the CDR3, the DNA is TGTGCCAGCAGCCGCAGGGGTCTCTCCTACGAGCAGTACTTC. Translation gives CASSRRGLSYEQYF. Using reference TRBV5-6 and TRBJ2-7 for the parts outside the CDR3, the full variable domain is DAGVTQSPTHLIKTRGQQVTLRCSPKSGHDTVSWYQQALGQGPQFIFQYYEEEERQRGNFPDRFSGHQFPNYSSELNVNALLLGDSALYLCASSRRGLSYEQYFGPGTRLTVT.

The chain carries TRBV5-1 and TRBJ2-3; D is ambiguous. The CDR3 spans 16 residues. Germline assignment: CDR1 SGHRS and CDR2 YFSETQ. Trimming left V 0 bases short and J 0 bases short, with 11 bases between. The CDR3 DNA reads as TGCGCCAGCAGCTTGGTAAGGCTAGAGAGCACAGATACGCAGTATTTT. Its translation is CASSLVRLESTDTQYF.

V usage is TRBV4-2 and J usage is TRBJ1-1; D may be TRBD1 (6 bases). Trimming took 0 bases from V and 5 from J, leaving 16 bases between them. This CDR3 is built from 16 residues. Germline V gene lookup returns CDR1 LGHNA and CDR2 YNFKEQ. The CDR3: CASSQDIRGAWTEAFF. CDR3 DNA sequence: TGTGCCAGCAGCCAAGATATCAGGGGCGCGTGGACTGAAGCTTTCTTT.

This sequence joins TRBV30 and TRBJ2-5; D possibly corresponds to TRBD2 (6 bases). V lost 4 bases and J 0 bases, leaving 12 bases between the germline ends. This CDR3 is 14 amino acids long. Germline CDR1 and CDR2: GTSNPN and SVGIG (reference sequence). The CDR3 nucleotides read TGTGCCTGGATGAGGAGGAGGGACCAAGAGACCCAGTACTTC. It yields the protein CAWMRRRDQETQYF.

This sequence joins TRBV28 and TRBJ2-2; TRBD1 is a possible D gene (6 bases). Germline V lookup: CDR1 MDHEN, CDR2 SYDVKM. V lost 5 bases and J lost 4, with 8 bases in between. The CDR3 extends over 13 amino acids. Here the CDR3 reads CASSTGLTGELFF. The CDR3 DNA follows: TGTGCCAGCAGTACAGGGCTCACCGGGGAGCTGTTTTTT.

The chain combines TRBV6-5 with TRBJ2-4; TRBD2 matches 9 bases. The CDR3 has 15 amino acids. The V gene end was trimmed by 6 bases and the J gene end by 9 bases; junction bases not matched to a gene: 12. Germline V gene data show CDR1 as MNHEY and CDR2 as SVGAGI. The CDR3 DNA reads TGTGCCAGCAGAGCCGGGACTAGCCAATATAGCATTCAGTACTTC. It yields the protein CASRAGTSQYSIQYF.

The chain employs TRBV5-4 and TRBJ1-2; 11 nucleotides line up with TRBD1. Germline V gives CDR1 SGHNT, CDR2 YYREEE (reference sequence). This CDR3 has 14 residues. V dropped 4 bases and J dropped 7; count of bases not matched to a gene: 6. CDR3 sequence: CASSDPGQGGGYTF. In DNA form, the CDR3 reads TGTGCCAGCAGCGATCCGGGACAGGGGGGTGGCTACACCTTC.

The chain uses TRBV5-1 and TRBJ2-1; tentatively, D is TRBD2 (6 bases). Germline CDR1 reads SGHRS; CDR2 reads YFSETQ. The CDR3 runs 13 residues. V gave up 3 bases and J gave up 10 bases, with 14 bases separating them. The CDR3, as DNA: TGCGCCAGCAGCTGGGCGGGGACCCCCGAGCAGTTCTTC. It specifies CASSWAGTPEQFF.

This chain links TRBV15 with TRBJ2-3; D gene uncertain. The CDR3 consists of 12 residues. Looked up from germline, CDR1 is LNHNV and CDR2 is YYDKDF (reference sequence). V lost 3 bases to trimming and J lost 8 bases, with 9 bases between them. Here the CDR3 reads CATSREKGTQYF. CDR3 nucleotide sequence: TGTGCCACCAGCAGGGAAAAGGGTACGCAGTATTTT. The variable domain in full, completed from reference TRBV15 and TRBJ2-3, reads DAMVIQNPRYQVTQFGKPVTLSCSQTLNHNVMYWYQQKSSQAPKLLFHYYDKDFNNEADTPDNFQSRRPNTSFCFLDIRSPGLGDTAMYLCATSREKGTQYFGPGTRLTVL.

V usage is TRBV4-2 and J usage is TRBJ2-3, with a weak D call TRBD1 (6 bases). CDR1 and CDR2 (germline): LGHNA, YNFKEQ. V was shortened by 5 bases and J by 2 bases, with 11 bases between the two germline ends. The CDR3 has 14 amino acids. Here the CDR3 DNA reads TGTGCCAGCAGCACCGGACAGTCCACAGATACGCAGTATTTT. Translation: CASSTGQSTDTQYF.

This chain uses TRBV7-2 with TRBJ2-7; no definite D call. The CDR3 is made up of 15 amino acids. Trimming left V 7 bases short and J 2 bases short, with 18 bases between. Looked up from germline, CDR1 is SGHTA and CDR2 is FQGNSA. This CDR3 reads CASTQRPRQTYEQYF. The DNA of the CDR3 is TGTGCCAGCACGCAAAGGCCTCGGCAAACCTACGAGCAGTACTTC.

About this clone: Other DNA sequences within the sample encode an identical CDR3. The rearrangement joins TRBV28 to TRBJ1-2; 7 nucleotides align to TRBD1. J gave up 2 bases and V 8 bases, and 2 bases lay outside the gene matches. CDR1 MDHEN and CDR2 SYDVKM come from the germline V gene. CDR3 length equals 12 residues. The chain's CDR3 is CASQGQNYGYTF. The CDR3 bases are TGTGCCAGCCAGGGACAGAACTATGGCTACACCTTC.

This chain links TRBV7-9 with TRBJ1-1, with 7 bases lining up with TRBD1. The V segment lost 5 bases and the J segment 3 bases; nucleotides outside the gene matches: 6. The CDR3 extends over 14 amino acids. Germline V gives CDR1 SEHNR, CDR2 FQNEAQ (reference sequence). The chain's CDR3 is CASSPGQTDTEAFF. In DNA form, the CDR3 reads TGTGCCAGCAGCCCGGGACAGACGGACACTGAAGCTTTCTTT.

The rearrangement joins TRBV18 to TRBJ2-7, with D unresolved. V was trimmed by 2 bases and J by 3 bases, leaving 14 bases between them. Germline V gene lookup returns CDR1 KGHSH and CDR2 LQKENI. The CDR3 has 15 residues. The CDR3 nucleotides are TGTGCCAGCTCACCAACGCACGGTGGCGGCTACGAGCAGTACTTC. It is translated as CASSPTHGGGYEQYF. Full variable domain (outside the CDR3, taken from reference TRBV18 and TRBJ2-7): NAGVMQNPRHLVRRRGQEARLRCSPMKGHSHVYWYRQLPEEGLKFMVYLQKENIIDESGMPKERFSAEFPKEGPSILRIQQVVRGDSAAYFCASSPTHGGGYEQYFGPGTRLTVT.

This clone was seen once. The chain joins TRBV7-8 to TRBJ2-7; a possible D gene is TRBD1 (6 bases). Germline V gene sequence: CDR1 SGHVS, CDR2 FQNEAQ. The V and J ends lost 5 bases and 12 bases respectively, with 20 bases between them. The CDR3 is made up of 13 amino acids. CDR3 DNA: TGTGCCAGCAGCCCGCAGAAGGACAGTCGACGGTACTTC. Protein product: CASSPQKDSRRYF.